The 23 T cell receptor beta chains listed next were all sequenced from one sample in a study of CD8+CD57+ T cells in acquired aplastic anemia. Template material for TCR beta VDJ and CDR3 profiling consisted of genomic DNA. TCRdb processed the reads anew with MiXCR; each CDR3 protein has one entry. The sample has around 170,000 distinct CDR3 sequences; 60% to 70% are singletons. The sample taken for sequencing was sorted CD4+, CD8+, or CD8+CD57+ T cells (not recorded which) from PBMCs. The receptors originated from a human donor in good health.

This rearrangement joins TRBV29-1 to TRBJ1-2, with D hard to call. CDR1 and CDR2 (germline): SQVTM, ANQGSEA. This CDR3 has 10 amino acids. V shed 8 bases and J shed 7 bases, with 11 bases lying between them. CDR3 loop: CSHGLPGYTF. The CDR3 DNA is TGCAGCCACGGATTGCCTGGCTACACCTTC.

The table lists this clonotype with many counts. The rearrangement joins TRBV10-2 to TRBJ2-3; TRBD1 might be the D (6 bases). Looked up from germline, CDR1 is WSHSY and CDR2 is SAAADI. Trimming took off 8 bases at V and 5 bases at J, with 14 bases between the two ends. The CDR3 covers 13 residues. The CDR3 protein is CASSGQGRDTQYF. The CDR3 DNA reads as TGCGCCAGCTCGGGCCAGGGGAGAGATACGCAGTATTTT.

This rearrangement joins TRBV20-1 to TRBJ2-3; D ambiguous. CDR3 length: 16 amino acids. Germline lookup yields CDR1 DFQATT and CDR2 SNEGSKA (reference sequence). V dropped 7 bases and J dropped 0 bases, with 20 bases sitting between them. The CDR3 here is CSVLLRKGISTDTQYF. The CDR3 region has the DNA TGCAGTGTTCTCCTCCGGAAAGGGATTAGCACAGATACGCAGTATTTT.

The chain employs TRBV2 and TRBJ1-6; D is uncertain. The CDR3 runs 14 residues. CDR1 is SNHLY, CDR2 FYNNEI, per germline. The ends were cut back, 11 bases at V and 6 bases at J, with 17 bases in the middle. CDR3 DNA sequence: TGTGCCTACACTACGGGCCCAACTAATTCACCCCTCCACTTT. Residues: CAYTTGPTNSPLHF.

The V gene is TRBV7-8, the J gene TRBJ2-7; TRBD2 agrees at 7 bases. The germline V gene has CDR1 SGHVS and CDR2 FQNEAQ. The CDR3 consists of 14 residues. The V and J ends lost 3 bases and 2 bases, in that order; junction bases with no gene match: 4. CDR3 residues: CASSFSGSTYEQYF. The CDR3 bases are TGTGCCAGCAGCTTTAGCGGGTCAACCTACGAGCAGTACTTC.

The CDR3 spells CASTLPSGRTGGYTF. CDR3 sequence (DNA): TGTGCCAGCACCCTTCCATCGGGGCGAACGGGTGGCTACACCTTC. V usage is TRBV7-2 and J usage is TRBJ1-2, with D perhaps TRBD1 (5 bases). V lost 7 bases and J lost 7, with 22 bases in between. Germline V gives CDR1 SGHTA, CDR2 FQGNSA. The CDR3 runs to 15 residues.

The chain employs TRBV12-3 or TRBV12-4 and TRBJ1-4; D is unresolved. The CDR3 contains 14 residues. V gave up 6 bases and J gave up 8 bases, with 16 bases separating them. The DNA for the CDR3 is TGTGCCAGCAGGAAGATTGCGGGTCCGGAAAAACTGTTTTTT. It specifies CASRKIAGPEKLFF.

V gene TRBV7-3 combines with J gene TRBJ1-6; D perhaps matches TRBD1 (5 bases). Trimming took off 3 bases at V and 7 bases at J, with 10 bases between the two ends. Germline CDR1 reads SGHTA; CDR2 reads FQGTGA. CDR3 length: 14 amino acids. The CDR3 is CASSFGGGNSPLHF. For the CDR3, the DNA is TGTGCCAGCAGCTTCGGGGGAGGGAATTCACCCCTCCACTTT. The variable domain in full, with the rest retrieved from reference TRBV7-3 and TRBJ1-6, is GAGVSQTPSNKVTEKGKYVELRCDPISGHTALYWYRQSLGQGPEFLIYFQGTGAADDSGLPNDRFFAVRPEGSVSTLKIQRTERGDSAVYLCASSFGGGNSPLHFGNGTRLTVT.

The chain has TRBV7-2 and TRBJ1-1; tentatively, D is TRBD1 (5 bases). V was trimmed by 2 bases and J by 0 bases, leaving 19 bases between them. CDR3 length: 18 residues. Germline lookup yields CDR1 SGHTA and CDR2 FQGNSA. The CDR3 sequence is CASSLNPLGGGMNTEAFF. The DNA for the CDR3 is TGTGCCAGCAGCTTAAACCCGTTGGGGGGGGGTATGAACACTGAAGCTTTCTTT.

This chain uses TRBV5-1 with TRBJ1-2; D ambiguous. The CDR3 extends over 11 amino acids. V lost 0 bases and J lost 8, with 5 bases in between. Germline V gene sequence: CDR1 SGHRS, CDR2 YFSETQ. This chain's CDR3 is CASSLGWGYTF. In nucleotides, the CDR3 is TGCGCCAGCAGCTTGGGGTGGGGCTACACCTTC.

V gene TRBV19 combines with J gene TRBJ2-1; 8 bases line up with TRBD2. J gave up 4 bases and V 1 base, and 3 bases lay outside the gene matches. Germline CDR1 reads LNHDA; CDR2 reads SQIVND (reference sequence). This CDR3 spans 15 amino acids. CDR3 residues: CASSIASGGYNEQFF. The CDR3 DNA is TGTGCCAGTAGTATAGCGAGCGGGGGTTACAATGAGCAGTTCTTC.

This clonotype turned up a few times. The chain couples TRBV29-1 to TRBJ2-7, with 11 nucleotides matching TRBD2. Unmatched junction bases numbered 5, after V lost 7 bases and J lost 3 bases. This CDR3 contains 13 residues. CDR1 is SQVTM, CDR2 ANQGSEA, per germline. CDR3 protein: CSGSTSGSYEQYF. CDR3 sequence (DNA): TGCAGCGGATCTACTAGCGGGAGCTACGAGCAGTACTTC.

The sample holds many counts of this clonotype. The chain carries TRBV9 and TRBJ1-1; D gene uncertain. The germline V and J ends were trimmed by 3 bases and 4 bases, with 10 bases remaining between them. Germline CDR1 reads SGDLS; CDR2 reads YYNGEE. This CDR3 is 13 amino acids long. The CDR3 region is CASSASMGTEAFF. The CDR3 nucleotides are TGTGCCAGCAGCGCATCCATGGGCACTGAAGCTTTCTTT.

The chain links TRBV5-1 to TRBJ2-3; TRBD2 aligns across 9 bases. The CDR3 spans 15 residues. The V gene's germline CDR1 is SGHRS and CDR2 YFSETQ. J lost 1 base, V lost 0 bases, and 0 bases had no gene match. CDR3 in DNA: TGCGCCAGCAGCTTGGCTAGCGGGGGCACAGATACGCAGTATTTT. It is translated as CASSLASGGTDTQYF.

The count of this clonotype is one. The CDR3 loop reads CASSLTGAIYEQYF. The CDR3 coding sequence is TGTGCCAGCAGCTTAACAGGGGCCATTTACGAGCAGTACTTC. The chain employs TRBV7-9 and TRBJ2-7, with 7 bases aligning to TRBD1. CDR3 length: 14 amino acids. With 2 bases clipped from V and 4 bases from J, the junction kept 5 bases outside the gene matches. CDR1 is SEHNR, CDR2 FQNEAQ, per germline (reference sequence).

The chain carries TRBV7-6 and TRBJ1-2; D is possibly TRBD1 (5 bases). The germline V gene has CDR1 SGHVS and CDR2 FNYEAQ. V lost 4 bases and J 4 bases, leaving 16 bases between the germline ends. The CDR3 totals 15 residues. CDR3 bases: TGTGCCAGCAGCTCGGGACCGGTTGGGGGCTATGGCTACACCTTC. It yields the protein CASSSGPVGGYGYTF.

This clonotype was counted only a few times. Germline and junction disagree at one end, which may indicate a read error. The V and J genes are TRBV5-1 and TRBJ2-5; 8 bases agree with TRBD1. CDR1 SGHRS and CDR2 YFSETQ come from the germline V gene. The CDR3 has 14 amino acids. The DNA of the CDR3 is TGTGCCAGCAGCTTGCAGGGGGCGAAAGAGACCCAGTACTTC. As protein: CASSLQGAKETQYF.

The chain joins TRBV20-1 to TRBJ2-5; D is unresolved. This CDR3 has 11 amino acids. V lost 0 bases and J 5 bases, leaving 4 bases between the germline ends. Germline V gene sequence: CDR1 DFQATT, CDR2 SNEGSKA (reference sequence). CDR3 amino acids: CSARDKETQYF. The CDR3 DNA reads TGCAGTGCTAGAGATAAGGAGACCCAGTACTTC.

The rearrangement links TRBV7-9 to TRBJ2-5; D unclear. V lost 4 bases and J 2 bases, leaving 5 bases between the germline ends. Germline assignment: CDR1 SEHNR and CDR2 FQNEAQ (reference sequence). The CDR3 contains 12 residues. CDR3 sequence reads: CASSWAQETQYF. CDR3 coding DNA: TGTGCCAGCAGCTGGGCGCAAGAGACCCAGTACTTC. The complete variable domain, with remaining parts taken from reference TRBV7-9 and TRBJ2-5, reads DTGVSQNPRHKITKRGQNVTFRCDPISEHNRLYWYRQTLGQGPEFLTYFQNEAQLEKSRLLSDRFSAERPKGSFSTLEIQRTEQGDSAMYLCASSWAQETQYFGPGTRLLVL.

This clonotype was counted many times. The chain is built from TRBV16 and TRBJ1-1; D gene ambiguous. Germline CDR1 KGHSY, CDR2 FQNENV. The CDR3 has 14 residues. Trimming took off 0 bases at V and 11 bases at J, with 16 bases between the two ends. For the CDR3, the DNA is TGTGCCAGCAGCCAATCCACAGTGCTCGACCACGCTTTCTTT. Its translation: CASSQSTVLDHAFF.

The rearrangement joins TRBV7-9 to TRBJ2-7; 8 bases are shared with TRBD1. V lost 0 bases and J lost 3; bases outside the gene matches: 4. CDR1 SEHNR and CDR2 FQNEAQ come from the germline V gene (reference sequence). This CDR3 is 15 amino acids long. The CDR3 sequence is CASSLAGQGLYEQYF. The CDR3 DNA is TGTGCCAGCAGCTTAGCCGGACAGGGTCTCTACGAGCAGTACTTC.

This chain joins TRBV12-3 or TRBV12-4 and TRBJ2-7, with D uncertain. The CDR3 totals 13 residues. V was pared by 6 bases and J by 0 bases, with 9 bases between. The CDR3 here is CASSPGVSYEQYF. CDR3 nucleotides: TGTGCCAGCAGCCCCGGAGTCTCCTACGAGCAGTACTTC.

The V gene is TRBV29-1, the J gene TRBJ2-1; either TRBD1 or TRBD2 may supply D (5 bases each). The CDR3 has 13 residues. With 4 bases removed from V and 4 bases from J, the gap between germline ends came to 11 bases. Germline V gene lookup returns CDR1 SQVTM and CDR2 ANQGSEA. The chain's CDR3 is CSVVRAGYNEQFF. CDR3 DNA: TGCAGCGTTGTCAGGGCGGGTTACAATGAGCAGTTCTTC.